This record concerns one T cell receptor (beta chain) sequence. Repertoires were generated with immunoSEQ multiplex PCR, while TCRdb's copy carries only in-frame clones and drops some. The sample carries approximately 200,000 clones, about 81% recorded once. CDR3 length: 15 amino acids. The V gene lost 1 base and the J gene lost 5 bases, with 11 bases spanning the gap. CDR1 is SGHTA, CDR2 FQGTGA, per germline. The data stem from a study of blood T cell repertoires in COVID-19. Study-level information: The analysed material was cDNA or gDNA that came from T cells, B-cell-depleted T cells, or PBMCs.

Sequenced: peripheral blood. The receptor comes from a woman of 80 years or more with COVID-19, enrolled during active disease. The chain links TRBV7-3 to TRBJ2-2; possibly TRBD2 for D (7 bases). CDR3 in amino acids: CASSLIGGRTGELFF. Here the CDR3 DNA reads TGTGCCAGCAGCTTAATCGGGGGGCGTACCGGGGAGCTGTTTTTT.